The next 23 T cell receptor beta chains were all read from a single sample in a study of cytomegalovirus exposure and HLA in healthy donors. TCRdb's table, derived via immunoSEQ multiplex PCR, lists solely in-frame clones and lacks some. Altogether 260,000 or so clones are present, about 83% being singletons, with the ten largest covering 2% to 3%. Material for sequencing was PBMCs. The receptors shown here come from a young man in good health and CMV-seronegative.

V is TRBV19 and J is TRBJ2-1, with 7 bases that match TRBD2. J was trimmed by 1 base and V by 6 bases; bases with no gene match: 3. The CDR3 is 14 residues long. Germline loops: CDR1 LNHDA, CDR2 SQIVND (reference sequence). The CDR3 DNA reads as TGTGCCAGTAGCTGGGGGGGATCCTACAATGAGCAGTTCTTC. Protein sequence: CASSWGGSYNEQFF. Combining the CDR3 with reference TRBV19 and TRBJ2-1 gives the whole variable domain DGGITQSPKYLFRKEGQNVTLSCEQNLNHDAMYWYRQDPGQGLRLIYYSQIVNDFQKGDIAEGYSVSREKKESFPLTVTSAQKNPTAFYLCASSWGGSYNEQFFGPGTRLTVL.

The chain carries TRBV4-3 and TRBJ1-6, with D perhaps TRBD1 (6 bases). Germline V CDR1 and CDR2: LGHNA, YSLEER. This CDR3 is 14 amino acids long. V lost 5 bases and J 8 bases, leaving 13 bases between the germline ends. The CDR3 sequence is CASSSRQVDSPLHF. The CDR3 DNA is TGCGCCAGCAGCTCTCGACAGGTCGATTCACCCCTCCACTTT.

The chain is built from TRBV18 and TRBJ1-6, with a weak D call TRBD1 (6 bases). In germline, CDR1 is KGHSH, CDR2 LQKENI. Trimming pared 5 bases from V and 7 bases from J, leaving 12 bases between. CDR3 length: 14 residues. CDR3 region: CASSETGPNSPLHF. CDR3 in DNA: TGTGCCAGCTCAGAGACAGGCCCGAATTCACCCCTCCACTTT.

The V gene is TRBV29-1, the J gene TRBJ2-2; the D gene is possibly TRBD2 (6 bases). Trimming left V 7 bases short and J 0 bases short, with 15 bases between. Germline-derived CDR1 and CDR2 are SQVTM and ANQGSEA. The CDR3 loop spans 15 amino acids. This CDR3 reads CSGHRGNPNTGELFF. The CDR3 coding sequence is TGCAGCGGGCACCGCGGGAATCCGAACACCGGGGAGCTGTTTTTT.

The CDR3 region is CASSQQRVSTDTQYF. CDR3 DNA: TGCGCCAGCAGCCAACAGCGGGTTAGCACAGATACGCAGTATTTT. The chain couples TRBV4-3 to TRBJ2-3; tentatively, D is TRBD2 (6 bases). Germline V gives CDR1 LGHNA, CDR2 YSLEER. The CDR3 length is 15 residues. V was cut by 2 bases and J by 0 bases, with 9 bases left in between.

This clone occurred a few times. The chain links TRBV2 to TRBJ2-7; the match to TRBD1 covers 10 bases. From germline, CDR1 is SNHLY and CDR2 FYNNEI. Losses at the gene ends were 9 bases for V and 5 bases for J; bases not matched to a gene: 10. The CDR3 covers 14 residues. For the CDR3, the DNA is TGTGCCAGTATCACGGGACAGGGGAATCACGAGCAGTACTTC. This codes for CASITGQGNHEQYF.

This clone was seen just once. The rearrangement uses TRBV9 and TRBJ2-4; TRBD2 aligns across 10 bases. The CDR3 sequence is 15 residues long. Losses at the gene ends were 3 bases for V and 5 bases for J; bases not matched to a gene: 5. CDR1 is SGDLS and CDR2 is YYNGEE in the germline V gene. DNA for the CDR3: TGTGCCAGCAGCGGTAATCTAGCGGGAGAAAACATTCAGTACTTC. Its protein is CASSGNLAGENIQYF.

J is TRBJ2-7 and V is TRBV27, with 7 bases that match TRBD1. V lost 3 bases to trimming and J lost 2 bases; unmatched junction nucleotides: 10. This CDR3 comprises 16 residues. CDR1 and CDR2 from the germline V gene are MNHEY and SMNVEV (reference sequence). CDR3 protein: CASSFSRGTETYEQYF. The CDR3, as DNA: TGTGCCAGCAGTTTTTCCAGGGGGACAGAGACCTACGAGCAGTACTTC.

The genes are TRBV5-4 and TRBJ2-1, with 10 bases aligning to TRBD1. After removal of 3 bases from V and 2 bases from J, the junction contained 5 bases not matched to a gene. Per germline, CDR1 SGHNT and CDR2 YYREEE (reference sequence). The CDR3 sequence is 16 residues long. CDR3 amino acids: CASSWDRGGPYNEQFF. CDR3 DNA sequence: TGTGCCAGCAGCTGGGACAGGGGAGGGCCCTACAATGAGCAGTTCTTC.

The chain joins TRBV11-2 to TRBJ2-7, with a tentative D call TRBD1 (5 bases). The V and J ends lost 5 bases and 1 base respectively, with 15 bases between them. The CDR3 totals 15 residues. Germline V lookup: CDR1 SGHAT, CDR2 FQNNGV. In DNA, the CDR3 is TGTGCCAGCAGCCCTTCAATCACAGGTTCCTACGAGCAGTACTTC. Translated: CASSPSITGSYEQYF.

The chain has TRBV4-3 and TRBJ1-2; 10 nucleotides match TRBD1. Unmatched junction bases numbered 4, after V lost 0 bases and J lost 12 bases. The CDR3 runs 13 residues. Germline CDR1 is LGHNA and CDR2 is YSLEER. In DNA form, the CDR3 reads TGCGCCAGCAGCCAAGATCAGGGACAGGGGAACACCTTC. It yields the protein CASSQDQGQGNTF.

The chain carries TRBV28 and TRBJ2-7; the D is unclear. Germline V gene sequence: CDR1 MDHEN, CDR2 SYDVKM. Trimming removed 7 bases at V and 4 bases at J, with 11 bases between. The CDR3 sequence is 12 residues long. The CDR3 loop reads CASTPNRYEQYF. The CDR3 bases are TGTGCCAGCACCCCTAACCGTTACGAGCAGTACTTC. The full variable domain, in which reference TRBV28 and TRBJ2-7 provide the parts outside the CDR3, is DVKVTQSSRYLVKRTGEKVFLECVQDMDHENMFWYRQDPGLGLRLIYFSYDVKMKEKGDIPEGYSVSREKKERFSLILESASTNQTSMYLCASTPNRYEQYFGPGTRLTVT.

V usage is TRBV7-3 and J usage is TRBJ2-5; weak D call: TRBD2 (6 bases). Trimming stripped 1 base from V and 4 bases from J, with 10 bases between. Germline V CDR1 and CDR2: SGHTA, FQGTGA. The CDR3 runs 14 residues. This CDR3 reads CASSLNGGRETQYF. The CDR3 bases are TGTGCCAGCAGCTTAAACGGGGGTAGAGAGACCCAGTACTTC.

The rearrangement joins TRBV28 to TRBJ1-6; possibly TRBD1 for D (5 bases). The germline V gene has CDR1 MDHEN and CDR2 SYDVKM. The CDR3 length is 18 residues. V lost 5 bases to trimming and J lost 1 base, with 18 bases between them. The CDR3 DNA reads TGTGCCAGCAGTAGAAGCCAGGGCCTGGGGTCCTATAATTCACCCCTCCACTTT. It translates to CASSRSQGLGSYNSPLHF.

Concerning this clone: Distinct nucleotide sequences in the sample also encode this CDR3. This chain connects TRBV4-3 to TRBJ1-5; no definite D call. V lost 0 bases and J lost 0, with 6 bases in between. The CDR3 contains 15 residues. Germline V CDR1 and CDR2: LGHNA, YSLEER. CDR3 amino acids: CASSQDIYSNQPQHF. The CDR3, as DNA: TGCGCCAGCAGCCAAGATATATATAGCAATCAGCCCCAGCATTTT.

The chain carries TRBV19 and TRBJ1-2, with TRBD1 as a possible D gene (6 bases). Germline CDR1 is LNHDA and CDR2 is SQIVND (reference sequence). This CDR3 contains 14 residues. Trimming removed 1 base from V and 2 bases from J, with 8 bases in between. CDR3 bases: TGTGCCAGTAGTATAGGGGGGCCCAACTATGGCTACACCTTC. Its translation is CASSIGGPNYGYTF.

As DNA, the CDR3 is TGCGCCAGCAGCTTAGGGACTAGCGGGGGGCAAGAGACCCAGTACTTC. It codes for CASSLGTSGGQETQYF. The genes are TRBV5-1 and TRBJ2-5, with TRBD2 identical over 15 bases. CDR3 length equals 16 residues. Trimming took 2 bases from V and 2 from J; bases not matched to a gene: 1. From germline, CDR1 is SGHRS and CDR2 YFSETQ. Full variable domain (missing parts from reference TRBV5-1 and TRBJ2-5): KAGVTQTPRYLIKTRGQQVTLSCSPISGHRSVSWYQQTPGQGLQFLFEYFSETQRNKGNFPGRFSGRQFSNSRSEMNVSTLELGDSALYLCASSLGTSGGQETQYFGPGTRLLVL.

CDR3 amino acids: CASELAGVRGDTQYF. The CDR3 DNA reads TGTGCCAGTGAACTAGCGGGAGTGCGGGGAGATACGCAGTATTTT. The J gene is TRBJ2-3, the V gene TRBV6-1; 11 bases fit TRBD2. The V segment lost 9 bases and the J segment 5 bases; nucleotides outside the gene matches: 10. The CDR3 is made up of 15 amino acids. From germline, CDR1 is MNHNS and CDR2 SASEGT.

The chain recombines TRBV6-1 with TRBJ2-3, with 11 bases that match TRBD2. The CDR3 runs 16 residues. The junction had 4 bases not matched to a gene; V was cut back by 0 bases and J by 5 bases. Germline CDR1 reads MNHNS; CDR2 reads SASEGT. DNA for the CDR3: TGTGCCAGCAGTGAAGCACCTAGCGGGAGGAAAGATACGCAGTATTTT. Protein sequence: CASSEAPSGRKDTQYF.

This clone appeared a single time. The chain is built from TRBV28 and TRBJ1-3; a weak D match, TRBD1 (5 bases). V gave up 1 base and J gave up 1 base, with 5 bases separating them. This CDR3 is 14 amino acids long. The germline V gene encodes CDR1 MDHEN and CDR2 SYDVKM. Written as DNA, the CDR3 is TGTGCCAGCAGTTTATCAGGGTCTGGAAACACCATATATTTT. Translated: CASSLSGSGNTIYF.

CDR3 sequence (DNA): TGTGCCAGCAGTTTCCGGGGTAACACTGAAGCTTTCTTT. Protein sequence: CASSFRGNTEAFF. The V call is TRBV28, the J call TRBJ1-1; no firm D call. Germline-derived CDR1 and CDR2 are MDHEN and SYDVKM. This CDR3 spans 13 amino acids. V was cut by 3 bases and J by 2 bases, with 7 bases left in between.

The rearrangement joins TRBV19 to TRBJ1-5; D perhaps matches TRBD1 (5 bases). The ends were cut back, 5 bases at V and 7 bases at J, with 12 bases in the middle. Looked up from germline, CDR1 is LNHDA and CDR2 is SQIVND (reference sequence). The length of the CDR3 is 13 residues. In DNA form, the CDR3 reads TGTGCCAGTAGTGGGGGGTACGGACAGCCCCAGCATTTT. Translated: CASSGGYGQPQHF.

With respect to this clone: One end of the junction fails to match germline, which may point to a read error. This chain joins TRBV11-2 and TRBJ2-7; 9 bases agree with TRBD1. CDR1 is SGHAT, CDR2 FQNNGV, per germline. The CDR3 contains 13 residues. The CDR3 DNA sequence: TGTGCCAGCAGCTTAGAATCCGGGACAGGGTCGATATTC. Encoded protein: CASSLESGTGSIF. The full variable domain, in which reference TRBV11-2 and TRBJ2-7 provide the parts outside the CDR3, is EAGVAQSPRYKIIEKRQSVAFWCNPISGHATLYWYQQILGQGPKLLIQFQNNGVVDDSQLPKDRFSAERLKGVDSTLKIQPAKLEDSAVYLCASSLESGTGSIFGPGTRLTVT.